These 20 T cell receptor beta chains came from one sample sequenced in a study of blood T cell repertoires in COVID-19. The protocol was immunoSEQ multiplex PCR, while the TCRdb copy is restricted to in-frame clones and leaves out a portion. The sample carries some 340,000 clones, about 89% recorded once. Sequenced input: PBMCs or T cells enriched from blood (not recorded which). The receptors come from a woman in her twenties or thirties who had recovered from COVID-19.

The chain recombines TRBV27 with TRBJ1-1; tentative D call: TRBD1 (6 bases). This CDR3 has 15 residues. Looked up from germline, CDR1 is MNHEY and CDR2 is SMNVEV (reference sequence). The V end lost 4 bases, the J end lost 3 bases, and 15 bases lay between the germline ends. The CDR3 protein is CASSSHRVGYTEAFF. The DNA for the CDR3 is TGTGCCAGCAGTTCCCACAGGGTGGGGTACACTGAAGCTTTCTTT.

The genes are TRBV2 and TRBJ1-2, with TRBD1 matching over 10 bases. Losses at the gene ends were 3 bases for V and 6 bases for J; bases not matched to a gene: 7. This CDR3 region has 15 residues. Germline lookup yields CDR1 SNHLY and CDR2 FYNNEI. The CDR3 region has the DNA TGTGCCAGCAGTGATGCGGACAGGGGGTCTAATGGCTACACCTTC. Residues: CASSDADRGSNGYTF.

The genes are TRBV5-1 and TRBJ2-3; D call uncertain. The CDR3 runs to 14 residues. The germline V gene encodes CDR1 SGHRS and CDR2 YFSETQ. V lost 4 bases, J lost 1 base, and 10 bases lay in between. CDR3 protein: CASSPYIGTDTQYF. CDR3 DNA sequence: TGCGCCAGCAGCCCTTACATTGGCACAGATACGCAGTATTTT.

The chain links TRBV19 to TRBJ2-3, with 7 positions matching TRBD2. With V trimmed by 5 bases and J by 5 bases, 7 bases remained unmatched. Germline assignment: CDR1 LNHDA and CDR2 SQIVND (reference sequence). This CDR3 is 14 amino acids long. The CDR3 here is CASSQGGGGDTQYF. CDR3 in DNA: TGTGCCAGTAGTCAGGGCGGGGGAGGAGATACGCAGTATTTT.

The J gene is TRBJ2-5, the V gene TRBV7-8, with D maybe TRBD2 (7 bases). The CDR3 runs 15 residues. Trimming removed 4 bases at V and 3 bases at J, with 15 bases between. Germline V gene sequence: CDR1 SGHVS, CDR2 FQNEAQ. This CDR3 is CASSSAGGREETQYF. DNA for the CDR3: TGTGCCAGCAGCTCAGCCGGGGGGCGAGAAGAGACCCAGTACTTC. The full variable domain, completed using reference TRBV7-8 and TRBJ2-5, is GAGVSQSPRYKVAKRGQDVALRCDPISGHVSLFWYQQALGQGPEFLTYFQNEAQLDKSGLPSDRFFAERPEGSVSTLKIQRTQQEDSAVYLCASSSAGGREETQYFGPGTRLLVL.

This chain links TRBV19 with TRBJ2-3, with D unresolved. The CDR3 loop spans 14 amino acids. V was shortened by 5 bases and J by 1 base, with 10 bases between the two germline ends. CDR1 LNHDA and CDR2 SQIVND come from the germline V gene (reference sequence). CDR3: CASSGPEGTDTQYF. In DNA, the CDR3 is TGTGCCAGTAGTGGTCCAGAAGGCACAGATACGCAGTATTTT.

V is TRBV27 and J is TRBJ2-7, with D possibly being TRBD2 (6 bases). The length of the CDR3 is 13 residues. Germline-derived CDR1 and CDR2 are MNHEY and SMNVEV (reference sequence). The V and J ends lost 6 bases and 2 bases respectively, with 11 bases between them. In nucleotides, the CDR3 is TGTGCCAGCAGCCCGGGACTGGCCTACGAGCAGTACTTC. This codes for CASSPGLAYEQYF.

The V and J genes are TRBV5-4 and TRBJ1-2, with 8 bases identical to TRBD1. The CDR3 spans 16 residues. Unmatched junction bases numbered 13, after V lost 4 bases and J lost 5 bases. Germline-derived CDR1 and CDR2 are SGHNT and YYREEE (reference sequence). In DNA form, the CDR3 reads TGTGCCAGCAGCCAGGGTAACACAGGGGGTTGGTATGGCTACACCTTC. This gives the protein CASSQGNTGGWYGYTF.

V usage is TRBV3-1 (or the pseudogene TRBV3-2) and J usage is TRBJ1-3, with D maybe TRBD1 (5 bases). Germline loops: CDR1 LGHDT, CDR2 YNNKEL (reference sequence). V lost 11 bases and J 2 bases, leaving 10 bases between the germline ends. The CDR3 is 12 residues long. CDR3 DNA: TGTGCCCCAGGGTTCCCTGGAAACACCATATATTTT. The encoded protein is CAPGFPGNTIYF.

V gene TRBV6-5 combines with J gene TRBJ1-3; D gene ambiguous. Germline V CDR1 and CDR2: MNHEY, SVGAGI. The CDR3 runs 16 residues. V lost 0 bases and J lost 0, with 9 bases in between. This chain's CDR3 is CASSYSYALSGNTIYF. The DNA of the CDR3 is TGTGCCAGCAGTTACTCCTACGCGCTCTCTGGAAACACCATATATTTT.

The chain has TRBV9 and TRBJ2-6; 10 bases are shared with TRBD1. Germline V gene sequence: CDR1 SGDLS, CDR2 YYNGEE. With V trimmed by 3 bases and J by 1 base, 7 bases remained unmatched. There are 18 residues in the CDR3. The CDR3 spells CASSDLGTGASGANVLTF. The CDR3 region has the DNA TGTGCCAGCAGCGACCTCGGGACAGGGGCTTCTGGGGCCAACGTCCTGACTTTC. The variable domain in full, with the rest retrieved from reference TRBV9 and TRBJ2-6, is DSGVTQTPKHLITATGQRVTLRCSPRSGDLSVYWYQQSLDQGLQFLIQYYNGEERAKGNILERFSAQQFPDLHSELNLSSLELGDSALYFCASSDLGTGASGANVLTFGAGSRLTVL.

V and J are TRBV4-2 and TRBJ1-5; TRBD1 matches 7 bases. The ends lost 2 bases at V and 10 bases at J; junction bases unmatched: 2. The CDR3 has 12 amino acids. Germline CDR1 and CDR2: LGHNA and YNFKEQ. CDR3 nucleotide sequence: TGTGCCAGCAGCCAAAGGACAGGACCCCAGCATTTT. Protein product: CASSQRTGPQHF.

This chain links TRBV5-1 with TRBJ1-3; 8 nucleotides agree with TRBD1. V was clipped by 4 bases and J by 3 bases; unmatched bases: 6. Germline values: CDR1 SGHRS, CDR2 YFSETQ. CDR3 length: 15 residues. CDR3: CASSQTGVYGNTIYF. The CDR3 region has the DNA TGCGCCAGCAGCCAGACAGGGGTTTATGGAAACACCATATATTTT.

This chain uses TRBV7-9 with TRBJ1-2; D is possibly TRBD1 (5 bases). The germline V gene has CDR1 SEHNR and CDR2 FQNEAQ (reference sequence). The V and J ends lost 5 bases and 1 base respectively, with 14 bases between them. The CDR3 runs to 15 residues. Here the CDR3 reads CASSPRTSLNYGYTF. For the CDR3, the DNA is TGTGCCAGCAGCCCGAGGACAAGCCTTAACTATGGCTACACCTTC.

The chain joins TRBV10-2 to TRBJ2-2; 7 bases line up with TRBD2. Trimming cost V 6 bases and J 0 bases; bases outside gene matches: 1. The germline CDR1 and CDR2 sequences are WSHSY and SAAADI. The CDR3 is 14 amino acids. The CDR3, as DNA: TGCGCCAGCAGGGGACTAACGAACACCGGGGAGCTGTTTTTT. Encoded protein: CASRGLTNTGELFF.

This clone came up once. This chain uses TRBV4-1 with TRBJ1-3; D ambiguous. With 1 base removed from V and 7 bases from J, the gap between germline ends came to 23 bases. Germline V gives CDR1 MGHRA, CDR2 YSYEKL. The CDR3 is made up of 18 amino acids. CDR3 sequence: CASSQGRPTVGDWNTIYF. In DNA form, the CDR3 reads TGCGCCAGCAGCCAAGGAAGGCCCACGGTCGGGGATTGGAACACCATATATTTT.

This clone was seen only once. This chain connects TRBV30 to TRBJ1-2, with 8 bases aligning to TRBD1. The CDR3 sequence is 15 residues long. Germline V lookup: CDR1 GTSNPN, CDR2 SVGIG (reference sequence). The ends lost 0 bases at V and 6 bases at J; junction bases unmatched: 9. This CDR3 is CAWSVQDRAFNGYTF. In DNA form, the CDR3 reads TGTGCCTGGAGTGTACAGGACAGGGCTTTCAATGGCTACACCTTC.

This chain joins TRBV4-1 and TRBJ1-3, with a weak D call TRBD1 (5 bases). Trimming stripped 2 bases from V and 6 bases from J, with 17 bases between. Germline CDR1 is MGHRA and CDR2 is YSYEKL. The CDR3 length is 16 residues. CDR3 DNA sequence: TGCGCCAGCAGCCAAATCTTTGGGGGGTGGTTAAACACCATATATTTT. Translation gives CASSQIFGGWLNTIYF.

The chain has TRBV6-5 and TRBJ1-2, with D uncertain. V lost 7 bases and J 1 base, leaving 10 bases between the germline ends. This CDR3 is built from 13 residues. Looked up from germline, CDR1 is MNHEY and CDR2 is SVGAGI. The CDR3 loop is CASTLGINYGYTF. CDR3 in DNA: TGTGCCAGCACCCTAGGAATTAACTATGGCTACACCTTC.

The chain carries TRBV7-8 and TRBJ1-3; TRBD1 matches 9 bases. The CDR3 is made up of 13 amino acids. J lost 10 bases, V lost 4 bases, and 5 bases had no gene match. Germline V gene sequence: CDR1 SGHVS, CDR2 FQNEAQ. The CDR3 region has the DNA TGTGCCAGCAGCTCCCCGGGACAGGGAACCATATATTTT. It codes for CASSSPGQGTIYF.